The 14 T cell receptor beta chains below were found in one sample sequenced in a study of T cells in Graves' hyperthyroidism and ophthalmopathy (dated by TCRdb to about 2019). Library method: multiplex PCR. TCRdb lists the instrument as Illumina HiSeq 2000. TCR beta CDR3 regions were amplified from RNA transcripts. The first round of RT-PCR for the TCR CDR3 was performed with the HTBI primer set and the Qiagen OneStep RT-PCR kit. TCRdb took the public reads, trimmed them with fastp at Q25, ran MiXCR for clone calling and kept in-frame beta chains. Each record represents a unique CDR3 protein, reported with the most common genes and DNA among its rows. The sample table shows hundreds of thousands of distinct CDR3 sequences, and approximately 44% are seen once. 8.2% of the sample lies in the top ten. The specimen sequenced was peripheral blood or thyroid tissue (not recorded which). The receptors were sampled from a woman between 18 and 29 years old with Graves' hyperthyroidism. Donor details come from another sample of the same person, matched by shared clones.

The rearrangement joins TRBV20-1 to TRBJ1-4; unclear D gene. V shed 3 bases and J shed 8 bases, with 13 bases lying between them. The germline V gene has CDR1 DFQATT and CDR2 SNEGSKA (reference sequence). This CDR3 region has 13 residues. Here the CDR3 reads CSARARFGEKLFF. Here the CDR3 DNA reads TGCAGTGCTAGGGCCCGGTTTGGAGAAAAACTGTTTTTT.

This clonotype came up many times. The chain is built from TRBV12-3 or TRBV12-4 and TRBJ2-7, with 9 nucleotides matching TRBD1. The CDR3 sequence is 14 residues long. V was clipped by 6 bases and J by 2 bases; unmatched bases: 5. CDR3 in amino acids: CASSFGTGTYEQYF. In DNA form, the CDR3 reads TGTGCCAGCAGCTTCGGGACAGGGACCTACGAGCAGTACTTC.

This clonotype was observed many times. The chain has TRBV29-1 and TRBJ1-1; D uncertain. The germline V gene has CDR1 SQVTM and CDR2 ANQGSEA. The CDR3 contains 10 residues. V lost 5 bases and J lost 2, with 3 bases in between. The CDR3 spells CSVFNTEAFF. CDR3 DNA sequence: TGCAGCGTTTTTAACACTGAAGCTTTCTTT.

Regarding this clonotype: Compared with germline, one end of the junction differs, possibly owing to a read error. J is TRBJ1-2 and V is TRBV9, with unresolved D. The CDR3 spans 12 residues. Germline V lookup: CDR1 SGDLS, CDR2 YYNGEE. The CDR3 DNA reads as TGTGCCAGCAGCGTAGGGCCCCGGACGGTGGTCTTC. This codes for CASSVGPRTVVF.

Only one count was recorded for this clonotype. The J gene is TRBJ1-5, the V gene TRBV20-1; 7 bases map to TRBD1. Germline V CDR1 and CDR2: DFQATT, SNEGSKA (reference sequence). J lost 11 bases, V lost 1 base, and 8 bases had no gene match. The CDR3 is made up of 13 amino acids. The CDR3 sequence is CSARGQGRETQHF. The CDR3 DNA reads TGCAGTGCTAGAGGACAGGGAAGAGAGACCCAGCATTTT.

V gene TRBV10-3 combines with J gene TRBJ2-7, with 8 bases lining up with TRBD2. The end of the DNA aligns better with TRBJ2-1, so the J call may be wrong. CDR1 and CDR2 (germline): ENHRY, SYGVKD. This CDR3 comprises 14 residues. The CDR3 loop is CAISGGGRIDEQFF. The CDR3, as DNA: TGTGCCATCAGTGGCGGCGGGAGGATCGATGAGCAGTTCTTC.

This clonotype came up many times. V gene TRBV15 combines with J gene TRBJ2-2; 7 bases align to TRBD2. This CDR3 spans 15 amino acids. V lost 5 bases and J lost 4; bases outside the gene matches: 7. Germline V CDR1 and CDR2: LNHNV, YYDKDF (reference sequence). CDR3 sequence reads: CATSVKWEGTGELFF. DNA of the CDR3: TGTGCCACCAGCGTTAAGTGGGAGGGCACCGGGGAGCTGTTTTTT.

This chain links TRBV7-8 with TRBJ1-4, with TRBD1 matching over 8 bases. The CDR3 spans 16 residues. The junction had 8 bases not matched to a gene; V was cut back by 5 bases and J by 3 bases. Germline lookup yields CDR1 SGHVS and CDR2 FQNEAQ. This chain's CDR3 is CASSGDRGSANEKLFF. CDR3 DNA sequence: TGTGCCAGCAGCGGAGACAGGGGTTCAGCTAATGAAAAACTGTTTTTT.

The CDR3 DNA is TGCAGCTCTACCGGGTCGGCTATCGGGACAGATACGCAGTATTTT. Translating gives CSSTGSAIGTDTQYF. The J gene is TRBJ1-5, the V gene TRBV29-1; D is uncertain. The end of the DNA is better explained by TRBJ2-3, so the J call may be wrong. Germline CDR1 is SQVTM and CDR2 is ANQGSEA. CDR3 length equals 15 residues.

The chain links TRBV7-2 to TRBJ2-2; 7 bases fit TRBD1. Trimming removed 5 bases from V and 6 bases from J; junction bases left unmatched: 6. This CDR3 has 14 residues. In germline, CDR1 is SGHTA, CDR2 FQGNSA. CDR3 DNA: TGTGCCAGCAGCACCGCTACAGGGGCCGGGGAGCTGTTTTTT. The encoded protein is CASSTATGAGELFF.

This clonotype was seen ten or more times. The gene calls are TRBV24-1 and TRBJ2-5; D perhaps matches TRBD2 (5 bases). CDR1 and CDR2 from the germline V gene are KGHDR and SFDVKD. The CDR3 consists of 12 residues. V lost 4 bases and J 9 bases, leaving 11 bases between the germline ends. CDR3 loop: CATSDPGVAQYF. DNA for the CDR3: TGTGCCACCAGTGACCCCGGGGTTGCCCAGTACTTC.

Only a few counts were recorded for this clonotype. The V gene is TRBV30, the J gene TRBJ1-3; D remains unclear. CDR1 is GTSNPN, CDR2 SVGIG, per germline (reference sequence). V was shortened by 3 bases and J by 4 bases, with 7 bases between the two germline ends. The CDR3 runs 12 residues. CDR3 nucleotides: TGTGCCTGGAGGGGCGCAGGAAACACCATATATTTT. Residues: CAWRGAGNTIYF.

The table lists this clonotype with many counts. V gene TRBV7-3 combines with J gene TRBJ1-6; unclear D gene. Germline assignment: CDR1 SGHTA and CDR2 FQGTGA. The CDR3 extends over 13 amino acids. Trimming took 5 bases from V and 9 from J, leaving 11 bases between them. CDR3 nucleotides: TGTGCCAGCAGCAGGATAAGCGGTTCACCCCTCCACTTT. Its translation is CASSRISGSPLHF.

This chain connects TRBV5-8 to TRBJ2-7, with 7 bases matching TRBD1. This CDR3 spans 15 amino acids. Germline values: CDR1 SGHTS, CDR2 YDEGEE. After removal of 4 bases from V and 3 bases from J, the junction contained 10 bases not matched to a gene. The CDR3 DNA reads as TGTGCCAGCAGCACCGACAGGGACGTTGGCTACGAGCAGTACTTC. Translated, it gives CASSTDRDVGYEQYF.